This T cell receptor (beta chain) was identified during a study of T cells in Graves' hyperthyroidism and ophthalmopathy. The definition of stable Graves' hyperthyroidism was no ophthalmopathy progression within 18 months. Each patient was aged 18 to 65 and had newly diagnosed hyperthyroidism of under 2 months' duration. For the diagnoses, clinical symptoms, serum thyroxine and TRAb, thyroid ultrasound and orbital computed tomography were used. V was pared by 8 bases and J by 4 bases, with 14 bases between. This CDR3 spans 13 amino acids. This clonotype appeared a single time. Using RNA transcripts as the source, TCR beta CDR3 regions were amplified. Researchers ran a first-round RT-PCR on the TCR CDR3 using the HTBI primer set. TCRdb redid the calling of the multiplex PCR reads with MiXCR, one entry per CDR3 protein. This table holds about 520,000 distinct CDR3 sequences, around 20% found once.

The source is a man aged 18 to 30 with Graves' hyperthyroidism. The V call is TRBV12-3 or TRBV12-4, the J call TRBJ2-5; D is undetermined. The sequenced sample was blood. CDR3 protein: CASGPGRGETQYF. In nucleotides, the CDR3 is TGTGCCAGCGGGCCTGGACGAGGAGAGACCCAGTACTTC.